The T cell receptor beta chain described here comes from a study of T cells in localized non-small cell lung cancer. This clone was seen a handful of times. The protocol was immunoSEQ multiplex PCR, while the TCRdb copy is restricted to in-frame clones and leaves out a portion. The profile covers about 1,900 clones, with roughly a quarter appearing a single time and under 13% taken by the ten largest. The ends were cut back, 0 bases at V and 2 bases at J, with 5 bases in the middle. Germline CDR1 and CDR2: KGHSH and LQKENI. This CDR3 contains 13 residues. The sample in question was normal lung tissue next to the tumor, obtained before any cancer treatment. The clonotype comes from a female donor older than 55 with stage I lung adenocarcinoma. The chain uses TRBV18 and TRBJ2-7; D uncertain. CDR3 in amino acids: CASSPPKTYEQYF. In DNA, the CDR3 is TGTGCCAGCTCACCACCCAAAACCTACGAGCAGTACTTC.